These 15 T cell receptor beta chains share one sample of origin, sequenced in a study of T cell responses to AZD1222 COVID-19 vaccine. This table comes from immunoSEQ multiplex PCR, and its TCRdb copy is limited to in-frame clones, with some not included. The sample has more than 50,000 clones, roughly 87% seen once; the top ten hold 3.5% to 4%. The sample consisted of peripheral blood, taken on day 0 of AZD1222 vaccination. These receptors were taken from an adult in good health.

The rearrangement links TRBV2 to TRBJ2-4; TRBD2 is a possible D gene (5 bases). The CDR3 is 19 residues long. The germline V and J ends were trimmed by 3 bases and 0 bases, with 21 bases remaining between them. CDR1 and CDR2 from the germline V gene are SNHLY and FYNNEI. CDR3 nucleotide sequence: TGTGCCAGCAGTGATGTCTCCCATTTCGGGGAACTAGCCAAAAACATTCAGTACTTC. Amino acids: CASSDVSHFGELAKNIQYF.

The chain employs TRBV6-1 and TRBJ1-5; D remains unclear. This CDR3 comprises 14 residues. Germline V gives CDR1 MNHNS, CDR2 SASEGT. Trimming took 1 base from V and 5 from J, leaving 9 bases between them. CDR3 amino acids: CASSEEVRHQPQHF. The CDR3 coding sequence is TGTGCCAGCAGTGAAGAGGTGCGCCATCAGCCCCAGCATTTT.

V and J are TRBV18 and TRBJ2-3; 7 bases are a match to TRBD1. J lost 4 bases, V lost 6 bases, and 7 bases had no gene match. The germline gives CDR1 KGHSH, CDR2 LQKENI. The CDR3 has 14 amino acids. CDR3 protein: CASSTNRGPDTQYF. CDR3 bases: TGTGCCAGCTCCACGAACAGGGGCCCAGATACGCAGTATTTT. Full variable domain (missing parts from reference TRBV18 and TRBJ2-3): NAGVMQNPRHLVRRRGQEARLRCSPMKGHSHVYWYRQLPEEGLKFMVYLQKENIIDESGMPKERFSAEFPKEGPSILRIQQVVRGDSAAYFCASSTNRGPDTQYFGPGTRLTVL.

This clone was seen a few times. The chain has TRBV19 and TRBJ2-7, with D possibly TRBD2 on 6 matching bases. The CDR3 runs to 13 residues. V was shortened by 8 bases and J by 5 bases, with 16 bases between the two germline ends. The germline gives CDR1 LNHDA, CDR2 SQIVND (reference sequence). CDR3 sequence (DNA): TGTGCCAGTTCCCCGGGGGAAATAAACGAGCAGTACTTC. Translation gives CASSPGEINEQYF.

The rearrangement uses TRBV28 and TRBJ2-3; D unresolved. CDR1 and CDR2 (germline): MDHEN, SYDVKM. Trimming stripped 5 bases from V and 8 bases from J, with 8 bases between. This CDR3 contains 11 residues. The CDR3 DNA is TGTGCCAGCAGTCAGCCGGTTACGCAGTATTTT. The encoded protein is CASSQPVTQYF. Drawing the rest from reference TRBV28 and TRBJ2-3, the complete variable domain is DVKVTQSSRYLVKRTGEKVFLECVQDMDHENMFWYRQDPGLGLRLIYFSYDVKMKEKGDIPEGYSVSREKKERFSLILESASTNQTSMYLCASSQPVTQYFGPGTRLTVL.

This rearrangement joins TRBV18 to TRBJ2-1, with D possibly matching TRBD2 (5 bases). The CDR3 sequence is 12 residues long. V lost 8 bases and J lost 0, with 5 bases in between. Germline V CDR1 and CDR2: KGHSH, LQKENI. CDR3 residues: CASGGSYNEQFF. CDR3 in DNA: TGTGCCAGCGGAGGCTCCTACAATGAGCAGTTCTTC.

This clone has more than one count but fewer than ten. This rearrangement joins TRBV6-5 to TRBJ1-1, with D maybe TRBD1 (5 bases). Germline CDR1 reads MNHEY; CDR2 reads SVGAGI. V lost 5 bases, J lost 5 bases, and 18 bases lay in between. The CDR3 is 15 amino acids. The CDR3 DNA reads TGTGCCAGCAGTCAAATCCCAGCAGGGTTGACTGAAGCTTTCTTT. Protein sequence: CASSQIPAGLTEAFF.

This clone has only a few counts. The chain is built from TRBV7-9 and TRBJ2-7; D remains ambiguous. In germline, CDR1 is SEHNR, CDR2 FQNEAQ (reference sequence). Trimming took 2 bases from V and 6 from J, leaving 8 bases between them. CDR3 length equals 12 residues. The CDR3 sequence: CASSLNVFEQYF. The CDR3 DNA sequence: TGTGCCAGCAGCTTAAACGTATTCGAGCAGTACTTC.

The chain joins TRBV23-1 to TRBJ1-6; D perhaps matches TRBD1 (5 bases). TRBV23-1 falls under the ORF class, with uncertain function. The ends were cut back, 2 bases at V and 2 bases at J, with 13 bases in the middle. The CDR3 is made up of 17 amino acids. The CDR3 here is CASSQRGRGAYNSPLHF. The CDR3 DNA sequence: TGCGCCAGCAGTCAACGTGGACGAGGGGCCTATAATTCACCCCTCCACTTT.

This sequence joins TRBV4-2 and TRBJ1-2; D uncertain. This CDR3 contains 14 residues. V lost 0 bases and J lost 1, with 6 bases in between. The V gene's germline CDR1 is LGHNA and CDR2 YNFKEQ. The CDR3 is CASSQEYSNYGYTF. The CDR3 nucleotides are TGTGCCAGCAGCCAAGAATACAGTAACTATGGCTACACCTTC.

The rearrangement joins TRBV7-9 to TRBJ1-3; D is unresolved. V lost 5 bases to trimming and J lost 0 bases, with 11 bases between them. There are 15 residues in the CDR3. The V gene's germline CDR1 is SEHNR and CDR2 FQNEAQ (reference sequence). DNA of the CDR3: TGTGCCAGCAGCCCCCGAGGAATCTCTGGAAACACCATATATTTT. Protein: CASSPRGISGNTIYF.

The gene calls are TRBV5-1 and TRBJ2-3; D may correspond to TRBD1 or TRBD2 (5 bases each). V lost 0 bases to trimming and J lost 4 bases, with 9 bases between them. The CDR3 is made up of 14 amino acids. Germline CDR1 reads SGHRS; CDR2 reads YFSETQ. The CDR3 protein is CASSLAGPADTQYF. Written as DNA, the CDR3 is TGCGCCAGCAGCTTGGCGGGGCCGGCAGATACGCAGTATTTT.

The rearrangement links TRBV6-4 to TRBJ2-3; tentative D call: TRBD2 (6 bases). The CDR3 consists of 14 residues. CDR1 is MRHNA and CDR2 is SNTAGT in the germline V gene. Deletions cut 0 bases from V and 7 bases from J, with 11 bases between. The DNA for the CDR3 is TGTGCCAGCAGTGACTCTCCGGGGAGGTATACGCAGTATTTT. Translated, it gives CASSDSPGRYTQYF.

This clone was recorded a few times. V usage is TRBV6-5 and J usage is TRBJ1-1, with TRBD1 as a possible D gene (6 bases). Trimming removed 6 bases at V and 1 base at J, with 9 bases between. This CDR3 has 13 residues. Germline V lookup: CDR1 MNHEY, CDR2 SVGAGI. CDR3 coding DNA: TGTGCCAGCAGGACGGACAGGAACACTGAAGCTTTCTTT. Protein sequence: CASRTDRNTEAFF.

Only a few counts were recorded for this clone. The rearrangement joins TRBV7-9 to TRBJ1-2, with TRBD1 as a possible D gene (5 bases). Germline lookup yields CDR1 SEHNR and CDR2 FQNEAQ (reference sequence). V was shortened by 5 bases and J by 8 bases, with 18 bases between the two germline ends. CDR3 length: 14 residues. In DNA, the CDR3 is TGTGCCAGCAGCCCTACGGCCGGGGCTAGAGGCTACACCTTC. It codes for CASSPTAGARGYTF.